This T cell receptor (beta chain) is from a study of response to subunit inactivated influenza vaccine. TCRdb fed the RT-PCR reads into MiXCR, producing one record per CDR3 protein. The table has 860,000 or so distinct CDR3 sequences, around 20% seen once. Remarks on this clonotype: What it binds is not known.

Germline lookup yields CDR1 MGHRA and CDR2 YSYEKL. The CDR3 sequence is 13 residues long. Trimming pared 4 bases from V and 11 bases from J, leaving 14 bases between. Findings and caveats of the study: Authors suggested each seasonal flu vaccination may recruit only limited numbers of new T cells.

The sample consisted of PBMCs from blood, taken around 5 days after vaccination. The V call is TRBV4-1, the J call TRBJ1-4; no reliable D call. The sequence came from a man aged 45-65 years who received an inactivated influenza vaccine. This CDR3 is CASSPGNPGKLFF. CDR3 nucleotide sequence: TGCGCCAGCAGCCCGGGGAACCCTGGGAAACTGTTTTTT.